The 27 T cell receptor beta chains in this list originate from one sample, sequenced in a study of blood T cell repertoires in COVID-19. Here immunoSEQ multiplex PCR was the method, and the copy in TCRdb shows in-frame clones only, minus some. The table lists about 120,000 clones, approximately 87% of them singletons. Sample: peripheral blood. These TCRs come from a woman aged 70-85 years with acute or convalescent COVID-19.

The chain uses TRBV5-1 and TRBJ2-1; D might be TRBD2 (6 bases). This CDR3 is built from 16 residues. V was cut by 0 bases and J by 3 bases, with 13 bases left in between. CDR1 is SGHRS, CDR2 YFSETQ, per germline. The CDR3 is CASSLAGGANYNEQFF. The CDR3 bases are TGCGCCAGCAGCTTGGCCGGAGGGGCTAACTACAATGAGCAGTTCTTC. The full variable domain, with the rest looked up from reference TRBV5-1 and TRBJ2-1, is KAGVTQTPRYLIKTRGQQVTLSCSPISGHRSVSWYQQTPGQGLQFLFEYFSETQRNKGNFPGRFSGRQFSNSRSEMNVSTLELGDSALYLCASSLAGGANYNEQFFGPGTRLTVL.

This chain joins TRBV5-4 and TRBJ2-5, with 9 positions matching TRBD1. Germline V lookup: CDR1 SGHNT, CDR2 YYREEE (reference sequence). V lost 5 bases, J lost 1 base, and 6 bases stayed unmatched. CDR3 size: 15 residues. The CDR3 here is CASRRTGVTQETQYF. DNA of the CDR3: TGTGCCAGCAGACGGACAGGGGTGACCCAAGAGACCCAGTACTTC.

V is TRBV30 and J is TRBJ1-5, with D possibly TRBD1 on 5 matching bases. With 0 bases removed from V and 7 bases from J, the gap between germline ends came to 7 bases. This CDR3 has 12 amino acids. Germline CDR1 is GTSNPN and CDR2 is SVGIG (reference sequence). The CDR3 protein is CAWSVRGQPQHF. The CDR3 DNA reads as TGTGCCTGGAGTGTACGGGGGCAGCCCCAGCATTTT. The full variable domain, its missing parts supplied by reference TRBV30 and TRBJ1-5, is SQTIHQWPATLVQPVGSPLSLECTVEGTSNPNLYWYRQAAGRGLQLLFYSVGIGQISSEVPQNLSASRPQDRQFILSSKKLLLSDSGFYLCAWSVRGQPQHFGDGTRLSIL.

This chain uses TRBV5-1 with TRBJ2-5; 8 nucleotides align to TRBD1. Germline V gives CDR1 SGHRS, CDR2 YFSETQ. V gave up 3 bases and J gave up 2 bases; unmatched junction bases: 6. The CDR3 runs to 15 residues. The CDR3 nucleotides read TGCGCCAGCAGCTGGCAGGGGGCGAGTCAAGAGACCCAGTACTTC. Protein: CASSWQGASQETQYF.

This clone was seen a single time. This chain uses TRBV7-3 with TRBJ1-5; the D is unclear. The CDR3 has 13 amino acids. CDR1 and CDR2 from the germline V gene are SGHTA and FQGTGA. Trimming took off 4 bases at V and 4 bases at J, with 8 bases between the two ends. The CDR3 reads CASSYQLNQPQHF. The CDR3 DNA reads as TGTGCCAGCAGCTACCAGTTAAATCAGCCCCAGCATTTT.

This CDR3 is CASTKGTSAYNEQFF. The CDR3 DNA is TGTGCCAGCACTAAAGGGACTAGCGCCTACAATGAGCAGTTCTTC. The chain carries TRBV6-5 and TRBJ2-1; 10 nucleotides match TRBD2. CDR1 is MNHEY, CDR2 SVGAGI, per germline. Trimming at V came to 7 bases and at J to 2 bases, leaving 5 bases not matched to a gene. CDR3 length: 15 residues.

The DNA of the CDR3 is TGTGCCAGCGACAGGGGTGACACTGAAGCTTTCTTT. Its translation is CASDRGDTEAFF. V is TRBV12-3 or TRBV12-4 and J is TRBJ1-1, with TRBD1 matching over 8 bases. This CDR3 spans 12 amino acids. Trimming at V came to 8 bases and at J to 3 bases, leaving 2 bases not matched to a gene.

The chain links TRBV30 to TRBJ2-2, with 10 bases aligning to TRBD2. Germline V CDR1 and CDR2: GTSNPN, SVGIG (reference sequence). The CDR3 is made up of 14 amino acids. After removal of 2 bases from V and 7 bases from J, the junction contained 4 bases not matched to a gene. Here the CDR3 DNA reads TGTGCCTGGAGTAGCGGGGGGGCAGTCGGGGAGCTGTTTTTT. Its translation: CAWSSGGAVGELFF.

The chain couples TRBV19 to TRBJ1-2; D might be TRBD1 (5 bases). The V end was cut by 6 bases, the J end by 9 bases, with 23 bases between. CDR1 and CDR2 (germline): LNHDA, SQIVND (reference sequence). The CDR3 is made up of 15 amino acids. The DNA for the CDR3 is TGTGCCAGTAGCAGTACCGACCCGCGTCGGGGGAGCTACACCTTC. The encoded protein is CASSSTDPRRGSYTF.

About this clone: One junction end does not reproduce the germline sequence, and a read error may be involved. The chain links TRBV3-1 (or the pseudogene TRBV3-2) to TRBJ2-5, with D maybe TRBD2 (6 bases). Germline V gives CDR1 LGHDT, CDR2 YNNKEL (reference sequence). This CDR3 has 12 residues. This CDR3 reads CASSPGGRQAHF. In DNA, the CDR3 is TGTGCCAGCAGCCCCGGGGGACGTCAGGCACACTTC.

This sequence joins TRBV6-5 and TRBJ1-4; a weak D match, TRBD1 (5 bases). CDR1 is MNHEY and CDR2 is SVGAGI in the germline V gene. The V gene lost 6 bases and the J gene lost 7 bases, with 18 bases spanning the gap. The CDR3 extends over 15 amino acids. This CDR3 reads CASSSRATTGEKLFF. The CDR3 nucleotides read TGTGCCAGCAGCAGCAGGGCCACCACGGGTGAAAAACTGTTTTTT.

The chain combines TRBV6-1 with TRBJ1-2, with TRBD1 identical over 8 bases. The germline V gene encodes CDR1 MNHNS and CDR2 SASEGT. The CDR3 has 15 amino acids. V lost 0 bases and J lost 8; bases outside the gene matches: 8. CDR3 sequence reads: CASSEAGDRPGGYTF. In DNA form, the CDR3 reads TGTGCCAGCAGTGAAGCGGGGGACAGGCCCGGGGGCTACACCTTC.

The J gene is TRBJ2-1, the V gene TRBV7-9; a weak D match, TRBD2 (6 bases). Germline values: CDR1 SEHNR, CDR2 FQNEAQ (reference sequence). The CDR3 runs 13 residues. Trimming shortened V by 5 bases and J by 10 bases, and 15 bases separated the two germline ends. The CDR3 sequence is CASSPNGGNEQFF. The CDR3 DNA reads TGTGCCAGCAGCCCTAACGGAGGGAACGAGCAGTTCTTC.

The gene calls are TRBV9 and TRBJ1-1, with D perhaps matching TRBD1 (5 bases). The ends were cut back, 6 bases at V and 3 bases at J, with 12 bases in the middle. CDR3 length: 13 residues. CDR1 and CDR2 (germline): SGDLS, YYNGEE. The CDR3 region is CASKSSRDTEAFF. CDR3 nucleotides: TGTGCCAGCAAATCAAGCAGGGACACTGAAGCTTTCTTT.

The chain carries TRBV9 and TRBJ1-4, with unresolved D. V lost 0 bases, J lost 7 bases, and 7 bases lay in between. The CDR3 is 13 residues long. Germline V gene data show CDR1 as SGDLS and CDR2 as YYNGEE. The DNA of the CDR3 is TGTGCCAGCAGCGTAGAACCGGGTGAAAAACTGTTTTTT. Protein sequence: CASSVEPGEKLFF.

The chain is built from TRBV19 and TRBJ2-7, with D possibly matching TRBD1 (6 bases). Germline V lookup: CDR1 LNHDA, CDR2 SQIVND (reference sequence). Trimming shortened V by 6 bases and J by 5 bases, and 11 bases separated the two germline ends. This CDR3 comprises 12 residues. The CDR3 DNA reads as TGTGCCAGTAGCTCCACAGGGCACGAGCAGTACTTC. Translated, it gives CASSSTGHEQYF.

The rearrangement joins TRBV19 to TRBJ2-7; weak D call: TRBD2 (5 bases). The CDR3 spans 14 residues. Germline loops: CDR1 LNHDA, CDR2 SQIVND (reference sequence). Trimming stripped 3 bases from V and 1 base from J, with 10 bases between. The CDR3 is CASSMLGRSYEQYF. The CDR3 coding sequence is TGTGCCAGTAGTATGTTGGGGAGATCCTACGAGCAGTACTTC. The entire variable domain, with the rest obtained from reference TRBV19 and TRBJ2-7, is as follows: DGGITQSPKYLFRKEGQNVTLSCEQNLNHDAMYWYRQDPGQGLRLIYYSQIVNDFQKGDIAEGYSVSREKKESFPLTVTSAQKNPTAFYLCASSMLGRSYEQYFGPGTRLTVT.

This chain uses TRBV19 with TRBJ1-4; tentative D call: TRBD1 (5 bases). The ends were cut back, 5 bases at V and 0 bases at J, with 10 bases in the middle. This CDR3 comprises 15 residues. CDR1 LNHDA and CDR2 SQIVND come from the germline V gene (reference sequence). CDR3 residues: CASSVQVSTNEKLFF. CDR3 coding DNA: TGTGCCAGTAGTGTACAGGTTTCAACTAATGAAAAACTGTTTTTT.

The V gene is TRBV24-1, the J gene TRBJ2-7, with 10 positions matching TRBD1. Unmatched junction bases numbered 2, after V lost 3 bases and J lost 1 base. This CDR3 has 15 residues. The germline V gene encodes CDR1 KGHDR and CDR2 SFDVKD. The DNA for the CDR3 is TGTGCCACCAGTGATACGGGACAGGGGTCCTACGAGCAGTACTTC. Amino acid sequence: CATSDTGQGSYEQYF.

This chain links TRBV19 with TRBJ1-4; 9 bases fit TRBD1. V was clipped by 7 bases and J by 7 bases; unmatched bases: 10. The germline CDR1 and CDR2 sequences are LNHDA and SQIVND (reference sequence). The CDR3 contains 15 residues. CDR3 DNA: TGTGCCAGTACCTCGGGACAGGGAATAAGTGAAAAACTGTTTTTT. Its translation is CASTSGQGISEKLFF. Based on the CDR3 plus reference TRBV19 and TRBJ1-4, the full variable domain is DGGITQSPKYLFRKEGQNVTLSCEQNLNHDAMYWYRQDPGQGLRLIYYSQIVNDFQKGDIAEGYSVSREKKESFPLTVTSAQKNPTAFYLCASTSGQGISEKLFFGSGTQLSVL.

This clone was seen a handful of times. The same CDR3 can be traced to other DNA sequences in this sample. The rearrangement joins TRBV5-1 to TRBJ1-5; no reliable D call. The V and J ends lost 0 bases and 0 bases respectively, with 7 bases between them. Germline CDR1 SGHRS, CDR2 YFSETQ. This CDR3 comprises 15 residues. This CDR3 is CASSLGGYSNQPQHF. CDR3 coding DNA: TGCGCCAGCAGCTTGGGAGGGTATAGCAATCAGCCCCAGCATTTT.

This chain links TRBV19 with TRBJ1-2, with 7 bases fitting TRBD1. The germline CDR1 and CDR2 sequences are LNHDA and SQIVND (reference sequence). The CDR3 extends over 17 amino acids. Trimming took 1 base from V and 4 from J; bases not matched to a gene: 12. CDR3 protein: CASSIARPGGPFYGYTF. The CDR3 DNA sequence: TGTGCCAGTAGTATAGCTCGGCCAGGGGGACCCTTCTATGGCTACACCTTC.

The CDR3 spells CASRRPQGSTGELFF. CDR3 nucleotide sequence: TGTGCCAGCAGAAGACCCCAGGGGAGCACCGGGGAGCTGTTTTTT. The chain has TRBV6-5 and TRBJ2-2, with D tentatively TRBD1 (6 bases). Trimming took 6 bases from V and 4 from J, leaving 15 bases between them. The germline gives CDR1 MNHEY, CDR2 SVGAGI. The CDR3 loop spans 15 amino acids.

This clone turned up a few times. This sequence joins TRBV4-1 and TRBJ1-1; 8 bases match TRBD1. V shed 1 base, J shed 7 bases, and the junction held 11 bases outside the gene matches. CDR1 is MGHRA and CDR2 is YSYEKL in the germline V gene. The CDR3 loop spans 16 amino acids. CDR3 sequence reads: CASSQGVSRGRVEAFF. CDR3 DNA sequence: TGCGCCAGCAGCCAAGGGGTCTCCAGGGGGCGTGTTGAAGCTTTCTTT.

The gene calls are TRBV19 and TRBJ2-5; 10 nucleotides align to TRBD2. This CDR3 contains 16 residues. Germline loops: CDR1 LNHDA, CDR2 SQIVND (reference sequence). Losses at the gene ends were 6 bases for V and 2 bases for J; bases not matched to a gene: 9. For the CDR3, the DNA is TGTGCCAGTAGAAATAGCGGGGGGTTTAGTCAAGAGACCCAGTACTTC. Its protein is CASRNSGGFSQETQYF.

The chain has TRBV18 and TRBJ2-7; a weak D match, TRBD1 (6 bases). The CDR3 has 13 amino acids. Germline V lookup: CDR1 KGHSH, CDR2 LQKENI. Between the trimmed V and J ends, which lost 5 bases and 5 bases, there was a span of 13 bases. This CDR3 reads CASSDRLENEQYF. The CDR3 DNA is TGTGCCAGCTCAGACAGGCTCGAAAACGAGCAGTACTTC.

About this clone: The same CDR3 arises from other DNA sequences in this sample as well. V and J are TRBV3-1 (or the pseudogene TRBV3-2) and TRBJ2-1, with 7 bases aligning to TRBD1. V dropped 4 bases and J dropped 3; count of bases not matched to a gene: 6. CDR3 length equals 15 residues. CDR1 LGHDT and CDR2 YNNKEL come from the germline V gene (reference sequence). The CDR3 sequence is CASSPRQGNYNEQFF. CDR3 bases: TGTGCCAGCAGCCCCCGACAGGGAAACTACAATGAGCAGTTCTTC.